Listed below are T cell receptor beta chains from one sample, sequenced in a study of regulatory and conventional T cells in RAG deficiency. The repertoire was sequenced with immunoSEQ multiplex PCR; TCRdb's copy has only in-frame clones and lacks some. The sample lists 5,500 to 8,500 clones; approximately 78% were seen once. This sample was also put to use in a study of regulatory T cells.

The specimen was CD8+ T cells sorted from blood. The receptors were sampled from a human donor in good health. The CDR3 runs from the conserved cysteine through the conserved F or W. The D gene is left open where the match is weak.

d_gene: -; v_gene: TRBV2; CDR3aa: CASSGTFAYEQYF
d_gene: TRBD1; v_gene: TRBV7-8; CDR3aa: CASSRLQGSNQPQHF
d_gene: -; v_gene: TRBV18; CDR3aa: CASSPLGGNQPQHF
d_gene: TRBD1; v_gene: TRBV30; CDR3aa: CAWSANRGGYTF
d_gene: -; v_gene: TRBV5-6; CDR3aa: CASSLYQHLNSPLHF
d_gene: -; v_gene: TRBV12-5; CDR3aa: CASGLPPGEQFF
d_gene: -; v_gene: TRBV4-1; CDR3aa: CASSQVPGYNEQFF
d_gene: TRBD2; v_gene: TRBV6-6; CDR3aa: CASLETSGGAADTQYF
d_gene: -; v_gene: TRBV11-2; CDR3aa: CASSLGGEAFF
d_gene: -; v_gene: TRBV5-1; CDR3aa: CASSLKDTQYF
d_gene: -; v_gene: TRBV2; CDR3aa: CASSQGVNTGELFF
d_gene: -; v_gene: TRBV29-1; CDR3aa: CSVEEGTTGYTF
d_gene: -; v_gene: TRBV2; CDR3aa: CASKLPRQGRDNSPLHF
d_gene: -; v_gene: TRBV6-5; CDR3aa: CASSYSMAGNGYTF
d_gene: -; v_gene: TRBV2; CDR3aa: CASRAGRTSSGNTIYF